These T cell receptor beta chains were read from a single sample in a study. Using its own MiXCR run on the 5' RACE reads, TCRdb lists one record per CDR3 protein. Of thousands of distinct CDR3 sequences in the sample, roughly 52% were seen once. Sequenced sample: memory CD4+ T cells sorted from a lymph node. Receptors originate from a female donor with breast cancer. Both conserved end residues are part of each CDR3. The D gene is left open where the match is weak. Size is omitted from some rows. Given values are once, few, many or a class for expanded clones.

v_gene,d_gene,abundance,j_gene,CDR3aa,CDR3nt
TRBV20-1,TRBD1,medium-sized,TRBJ2-3,CSELPGQGLTDTQYF,TGCAGTGAACTCCCAGGACAGGGCCTAACAGATACGCAGTATTTT
TRBV6-2/TRBV6-3,.,few,TRBJ2-7,CASSHGVYEQYF,TGTGCCAGCAGCCATGGAGTCTACGAGCAGTACTTC
TRBV23-1,TRBD1,.,TRBJ1-5,CASSQSFQGDQPQHF,TGCGCCAGCAGTCAATCGTTCCAGGGGGATCAGCCCCAGCATTTT
TRBV5-1,.,.,TRBJ2-7,CASSLAEEQYF,TGCGCCAGCAGCTTGGCAGAAGAGCAGTACTTC
TRBV5-6,TRBD1,.,TRBJ2-1,CASSSQGESAYNEQFF,TGTGCCAGCAGCTCGCAGGGGGAGAGTGCCTACAATGAGCAGTTCTTC
TRBV15,TRBD2,.,TRBJ2-2,CATSFRKLAGTNTGELFF,TGTGCCACCAGCTTCAGGAAACTAGCGGGAACGAACACCGGGGAGCTGTTTTTT
TRBV6-6,.,medium-sized,TRBJ2-4,CASRTTTFSKNIQYF,TGTGCCAGCAGAACCACGACTTTTTCCAAAAACATTCAGTACTTC
TRBV13,TRBD1,.,TRBJ2-7,CASSLKAYRGSDDRAYEQYF,TGTGCCAGCAGCTTAAAGGCTTACAGGGGCTCCGATGACCGGGCCTACGAGCAGTACTTC
TRBV18,.,.,TRBJ2-7,CASSPTIGPGWNEQYF,TGTGCCAGCTCACCAACCATCGGTCCAGGGTGGAACGAGCAGTACTTC
TRBV29-1,.,few,TRBJ2-5,CSVLPNYSETQYF,TGCAGCGTGCTCCCAAATTATAGCGAGACCCAGTACTTC
TRBV7-2,TRBD1,.,TRBJ1-6,CASSLRGGTDNSPLHF,TGTGCCAGCAGCTTACGCGGGGGGACAGATAATTCACCCCTCCACTTT
TRBV5-1,.,.,TRBJ2-3,CASSPIGSGDTQYF,TGCGCCAGCAGCCCTATCGGTTCGGGAGATACGCAGTATTTT
TRBV24-1,TRBD1,.,TRBJ2-5,CATSDGQVGYQETQYF,TGTGCCACCAGTGACGGACAGGTCGGGTACCAAGAGACCCAGTACTTC
TRBV12-5,.,.,TRBJ2-1,CASGLVLTRADRHNEQFF,TGTGCTAGTGGTTTGGTACTTACCCGGGCAGACAGACACAATGAGCAGTTCTTC
TRBV2,TRBD2,.,TRBJ2-1,CASRGLATSSYNEQFF,TGTGCCAGCAGGGGACTAGCGACCAGCTCCTACAATGAGCAGTTCTTC
TRBV5-4,TRBD1,.,TRBJ2-7,CASSSPGGTGGYEQYF,TGTGCCAGCAGCTCACCCGGAGGGACAGGGGGCTACGAGCAGTACTTC
TRBV7-9,.,.,TRBJ2-7,CASSRRERSYEQYF,TGTGCCAGCAGCCGACGGGAGCGGTCCTACGAGCAGTACTTC
TRBV7-6,.,few,TRBJ2-3,CASSLSGVTSTDTQYF,TGTGCCAGCAGCTTATCGGGGGTTACTAGCACAGATACGCAGTATTTT
TRBV6-2/TRBV6-3,.,.,TRBJ1-2,CASSTLMDREYGYTF,TGTGCCAGCAGTACTCTCATGGACAGAGAATATGGCTACACCTTC
TRBV4-3,.,few,TRBJ2-5,CASSQGAVGETQYF,TGCGCCAGCAGCCAAGGTGCCGTGGGGGAGACCCAGTACTTC
TRBV18,.,.,TRBJ2-3,CTSSSPGAVSTDTQYF,TGTACCAGCTCATCTCCCGGGGCGGTAAGCACAGATACGCAGTATTTT
TRBV20-1,.,medium-sized,TRBJ1-6,CSARGTSPGLKSPLHF,TGCAGTGCTAGAGGGACATCGCCAGGTTTGAAGTCACCCCTCCACTTT
TRBV9,TRBD2,.,TRBJ2-7,CASSVEGTSGYEQYF,TGTGCCAGCAGCGTAGAGGGTACTAGCGGATACGAGCAGTACTTC
TRBV5-4,.,once,TRBJ2-1,CASSWGGGRNNEQFF,TGTGCCAGCAGCTGGGGCGGAGGCAGAAACAATGAGCAATTCTTC
TRBV7-2,.,.,TRBJ2-3,CASSLASGPTTDTQYF,TGTGCCAGCAGCCTCGCTTCCGGGCCAACAACAGATACGCAGTATTTT
TRBV29-1,TRBD2,.,TRBJ2-1,CSVGAGGYNEQFF,TGCAGCGTTGGAGCGGGAGGGTACAATGAGCAGTTCTTC
TRBV27,.,few,TRBJ2-5,CASSRGGRKETQYF,TGTGCCAGCAGTCGTGGGGGCAGGAAGGAGACCCAGTACTTC
TRBV5-4,TRBD2,.,TRBJ2-2,CASNPGTSGTGELFF,TGTGCCAGCAACCCGGGGACTAGCGGGACCGGGGAGCTGTTTTTT
TRBV20-1,.,.,TRBJ1-5,CSASSGVDQPQHF,TGCAGTGCTAGTTCCGGGGTTGATCAGCCCCAGCATTTT
TRBV21-1,.,.,TRBJ2-3,CASSLKSLTGLAGPSTDTQYF,TGTGCCAGCAGCCTAAAAAGTCTAACGGGACTAGCGGGACCTAGCACAGATACGCAGTATTTT
TRBV7-8,.,.,TRBJ2-3,CASSPQTTDTQYF,TGTGCCAGCAGCCCACAGACCACAGATACGCAGTATTTT
TRBV12-3/TRBV12-4,.,few,TRBJ2-1,CASSRPTLRYNEQFF,TGTGCCAGCAGTCGACCGACTTTGCGGTACAATGAGCAGTTCTTC
TRBV5-4,.,.,TRBJ2-6,CASRPRAGANVLTF,TGCGCCAGCAGACCTAGGGCCGGGGCCAACGTCCTGACTTTC
TRBV7-3,.,.,TRBJ1-1,CASSKGQNTEAFF,TGTGCCAGCAGCAAGGGACAGAACACTGAAGCTTTCTTT
TRBV30,.,medium-sized,TRBJ2-7,CAWKGRGDSYEQYF,TGTGCCTGGAAGGGGCGAGGGGACTCCTACGAGCAGTACTTC
TRBV5-1,.,few,TRBJ1-1,CASSWGGRKNTEAFF,TGCGCCAGCAGCTGGGGAGGGCGCAAGAACACTGAAGCTTTCTTT
TRBV12-3/TRBV12-4,.,once,TRBJ2-7,CASSSSTSAGSEQYF,.
TRBV5-1,.,.,TRBJ2-3,CASSAGPREFTDTQYF,TGCGCCAGCAGCGCTGGACCCAGGGAATTCACAGATACGCAGTATTTT
TRBV28,.,.,TRBJ2-5,CASVGGRETQYF,TGTGCCAGCGTAGGGGGGAGAGAGACCCAGTACTTC
TRBV29-1,.,few,TRBJ2-2,CSVEMGAGELFF,TGCAGCGTTGAAATGGGGGCCGGGGAGCTGTTTTTT
TRBV12-3/TRBV12-4,.,.,TRBJ1-5,CASSLMGVGNQPQHF,TGTGCCAGCAGTTTAATGGGCGTGGGCAATCAGCCCCAGCATTTT
TRBV5-4,.,.,TRBJ2-7,CASSPGLEGWNEQYF,TGTGCCAGCAGCCCTGGTTTAGAGGGATGGAACGAGCAGTACTTC
TRBV3-1,.,.,TRBJ2-7,CASSVFSYEQYF,TGTGCCAGCAGCGTGTTCTCCTACGAGCAGTACTTC
TRBV27,TRBD1,.,TRBJ1-5,CASSPARRGPEGRPQHF,TGTGCCAGCAGTCCCGCCAGAAGGGGGCCAGAGGGTCGGCCCCAGCATTTT
TRBV7-6,.,.,TRBJ2-1,CASSRWSSGDEQFF,TGTGCCAGCAGCCGTTGGTCCTCAGGCGATGAGCAGTTCTTC
TRBV3-1,TRBD2,.,TRBJ2-1,CASSLRTSGDNEQFF,TGTGCCAGCAGCCTCCGGACTAGCGGGGACAATGAGCAGTTCTTC
TRBV9,.,.,TRBJ1-5,CASSAGWVWGQPQHF,TGTGCCAGCAGCGCGGGTTGGGTATGGGGACAGCCCCAGCATTTT
TRBV18,.,.,TRBJ1-2,CASSPGQYAGYTF,TGTGCCAGCTCCCCGGGGCAGTATGCTGGCTACACCTTC
TRBV6-6,.,.,TRBJ1-5,CASRRTTDQPQHF,TGTGCCAGCAGGAGGACAACCGATCAGCCCCAGCATTTT
TRBV7-2,TRBD2,.,TRBJ2-5,CASSLNLLAGETQYF,TGTGCCAGCAGCTTAAATCTTCTAGCGGGAGAGACCCAGTACTTC
TRBV15,.,.,TRBJ2-7,CATSRGSGRSLEQYF,TGTGCCACCAGCAGAGGTTCAGGTCGGAGTCTCGAGCAGTACTTC
TRBV4-3,.,.,TRBJ2-6,CASSQDAYTGANVLTF,TGCGCCAGCAGCCAAGATGCCTACACTGGGGCCAACGTCCTGACTTTC
TRBV7-3,TRBD1,few,TRBJ2-3,CASSLGGVADTQYF,TGTGCCAGCAGCCTAGGGGGCGTCGCAGATACGCAGTATTTT
TRBV12-3/TRBV12-4,.,.,TRBJ2-7,CASSLDNPYEQYF,TGTGCCAGCAGTTTAGACAACCCCTACGAGCAGTACTTC
TRBV10-3,TRBD1,.,TRBJ1-1,CATSTGGDTEAFF,TGTGCCACCTCGACAGGGGGCGACACTGAAGCTTTCTTT
TRBV12-3/TRBV12-4,.,.,TRBJ2-3,CASSFSFSLTDTQYF,TGTGCCAGCAGTTTTTCGTTCTCCCTAACAGATACGCAGTATTTT
TRBV4-3,.,.,TRBJ2-4,CASSQDDTKNIQYF,TGCGCCAGCAGCCAAGATGACACCAAAAACATTCAGTACTTC
TRBV7-2,TRBD2,.,TRBJ2-7,CASSAGDFAYEQYF,TGTGCCAGCAGCGCGGGGGACTTCGCCTACGAGCAGTACTTC
TRBV20-1,.,few,TRBJ1-2,CSARVMGQYGYTF,TGCAGTGCTAGGGTAATGGGCCAATATGGCTACACCTTC
TRBV29-1,.,.,TRBJ2-7,CSVRGPGTNSEQYF,TGCAGCGTCAGGGGACCCGGGACTAATTCTGAGCAGTACTTC